This TCR beta chain was found in a study of beta chain features in type 1 diabetes. Study findings and constraints: Within each of all four CD4+ subsets, Type 1 diabetes patients had TCRB CDR3s that were moderately but significantly shorter.

Of the isolated RNA, all was reverse transcribed, and so the sequenced material was expressed TCRB transcripts. Assay used: immunoSEQ multiplex PCR; TCRdb lists only in-frame clones, some missing. The sample carries roughly 300,000 clones, roughly an eighth recorded once. CDR3 length: 15 amino acids. CDR1 and CDR2 (germline): SGDLS, YYNGEE. Trimming pared 4 bases from V and 4 bases from J, leaving 16 bases between. On this clone itself: Its target is not known.

This receptor was obtained from a man under 40 with type 1 diabetes. The chain is built from TRBV9 and TRBJ2-3, with D perhaps TRBD2 (6 bases). The sample consisted of naive CD4+ T cells from blood. The CDR3 bases are TGTGCCAGCAGCCCACTCGCTAGCGCGGCAGATACGCAGTATTTT. Residues: CASSPLASAADTQYF.